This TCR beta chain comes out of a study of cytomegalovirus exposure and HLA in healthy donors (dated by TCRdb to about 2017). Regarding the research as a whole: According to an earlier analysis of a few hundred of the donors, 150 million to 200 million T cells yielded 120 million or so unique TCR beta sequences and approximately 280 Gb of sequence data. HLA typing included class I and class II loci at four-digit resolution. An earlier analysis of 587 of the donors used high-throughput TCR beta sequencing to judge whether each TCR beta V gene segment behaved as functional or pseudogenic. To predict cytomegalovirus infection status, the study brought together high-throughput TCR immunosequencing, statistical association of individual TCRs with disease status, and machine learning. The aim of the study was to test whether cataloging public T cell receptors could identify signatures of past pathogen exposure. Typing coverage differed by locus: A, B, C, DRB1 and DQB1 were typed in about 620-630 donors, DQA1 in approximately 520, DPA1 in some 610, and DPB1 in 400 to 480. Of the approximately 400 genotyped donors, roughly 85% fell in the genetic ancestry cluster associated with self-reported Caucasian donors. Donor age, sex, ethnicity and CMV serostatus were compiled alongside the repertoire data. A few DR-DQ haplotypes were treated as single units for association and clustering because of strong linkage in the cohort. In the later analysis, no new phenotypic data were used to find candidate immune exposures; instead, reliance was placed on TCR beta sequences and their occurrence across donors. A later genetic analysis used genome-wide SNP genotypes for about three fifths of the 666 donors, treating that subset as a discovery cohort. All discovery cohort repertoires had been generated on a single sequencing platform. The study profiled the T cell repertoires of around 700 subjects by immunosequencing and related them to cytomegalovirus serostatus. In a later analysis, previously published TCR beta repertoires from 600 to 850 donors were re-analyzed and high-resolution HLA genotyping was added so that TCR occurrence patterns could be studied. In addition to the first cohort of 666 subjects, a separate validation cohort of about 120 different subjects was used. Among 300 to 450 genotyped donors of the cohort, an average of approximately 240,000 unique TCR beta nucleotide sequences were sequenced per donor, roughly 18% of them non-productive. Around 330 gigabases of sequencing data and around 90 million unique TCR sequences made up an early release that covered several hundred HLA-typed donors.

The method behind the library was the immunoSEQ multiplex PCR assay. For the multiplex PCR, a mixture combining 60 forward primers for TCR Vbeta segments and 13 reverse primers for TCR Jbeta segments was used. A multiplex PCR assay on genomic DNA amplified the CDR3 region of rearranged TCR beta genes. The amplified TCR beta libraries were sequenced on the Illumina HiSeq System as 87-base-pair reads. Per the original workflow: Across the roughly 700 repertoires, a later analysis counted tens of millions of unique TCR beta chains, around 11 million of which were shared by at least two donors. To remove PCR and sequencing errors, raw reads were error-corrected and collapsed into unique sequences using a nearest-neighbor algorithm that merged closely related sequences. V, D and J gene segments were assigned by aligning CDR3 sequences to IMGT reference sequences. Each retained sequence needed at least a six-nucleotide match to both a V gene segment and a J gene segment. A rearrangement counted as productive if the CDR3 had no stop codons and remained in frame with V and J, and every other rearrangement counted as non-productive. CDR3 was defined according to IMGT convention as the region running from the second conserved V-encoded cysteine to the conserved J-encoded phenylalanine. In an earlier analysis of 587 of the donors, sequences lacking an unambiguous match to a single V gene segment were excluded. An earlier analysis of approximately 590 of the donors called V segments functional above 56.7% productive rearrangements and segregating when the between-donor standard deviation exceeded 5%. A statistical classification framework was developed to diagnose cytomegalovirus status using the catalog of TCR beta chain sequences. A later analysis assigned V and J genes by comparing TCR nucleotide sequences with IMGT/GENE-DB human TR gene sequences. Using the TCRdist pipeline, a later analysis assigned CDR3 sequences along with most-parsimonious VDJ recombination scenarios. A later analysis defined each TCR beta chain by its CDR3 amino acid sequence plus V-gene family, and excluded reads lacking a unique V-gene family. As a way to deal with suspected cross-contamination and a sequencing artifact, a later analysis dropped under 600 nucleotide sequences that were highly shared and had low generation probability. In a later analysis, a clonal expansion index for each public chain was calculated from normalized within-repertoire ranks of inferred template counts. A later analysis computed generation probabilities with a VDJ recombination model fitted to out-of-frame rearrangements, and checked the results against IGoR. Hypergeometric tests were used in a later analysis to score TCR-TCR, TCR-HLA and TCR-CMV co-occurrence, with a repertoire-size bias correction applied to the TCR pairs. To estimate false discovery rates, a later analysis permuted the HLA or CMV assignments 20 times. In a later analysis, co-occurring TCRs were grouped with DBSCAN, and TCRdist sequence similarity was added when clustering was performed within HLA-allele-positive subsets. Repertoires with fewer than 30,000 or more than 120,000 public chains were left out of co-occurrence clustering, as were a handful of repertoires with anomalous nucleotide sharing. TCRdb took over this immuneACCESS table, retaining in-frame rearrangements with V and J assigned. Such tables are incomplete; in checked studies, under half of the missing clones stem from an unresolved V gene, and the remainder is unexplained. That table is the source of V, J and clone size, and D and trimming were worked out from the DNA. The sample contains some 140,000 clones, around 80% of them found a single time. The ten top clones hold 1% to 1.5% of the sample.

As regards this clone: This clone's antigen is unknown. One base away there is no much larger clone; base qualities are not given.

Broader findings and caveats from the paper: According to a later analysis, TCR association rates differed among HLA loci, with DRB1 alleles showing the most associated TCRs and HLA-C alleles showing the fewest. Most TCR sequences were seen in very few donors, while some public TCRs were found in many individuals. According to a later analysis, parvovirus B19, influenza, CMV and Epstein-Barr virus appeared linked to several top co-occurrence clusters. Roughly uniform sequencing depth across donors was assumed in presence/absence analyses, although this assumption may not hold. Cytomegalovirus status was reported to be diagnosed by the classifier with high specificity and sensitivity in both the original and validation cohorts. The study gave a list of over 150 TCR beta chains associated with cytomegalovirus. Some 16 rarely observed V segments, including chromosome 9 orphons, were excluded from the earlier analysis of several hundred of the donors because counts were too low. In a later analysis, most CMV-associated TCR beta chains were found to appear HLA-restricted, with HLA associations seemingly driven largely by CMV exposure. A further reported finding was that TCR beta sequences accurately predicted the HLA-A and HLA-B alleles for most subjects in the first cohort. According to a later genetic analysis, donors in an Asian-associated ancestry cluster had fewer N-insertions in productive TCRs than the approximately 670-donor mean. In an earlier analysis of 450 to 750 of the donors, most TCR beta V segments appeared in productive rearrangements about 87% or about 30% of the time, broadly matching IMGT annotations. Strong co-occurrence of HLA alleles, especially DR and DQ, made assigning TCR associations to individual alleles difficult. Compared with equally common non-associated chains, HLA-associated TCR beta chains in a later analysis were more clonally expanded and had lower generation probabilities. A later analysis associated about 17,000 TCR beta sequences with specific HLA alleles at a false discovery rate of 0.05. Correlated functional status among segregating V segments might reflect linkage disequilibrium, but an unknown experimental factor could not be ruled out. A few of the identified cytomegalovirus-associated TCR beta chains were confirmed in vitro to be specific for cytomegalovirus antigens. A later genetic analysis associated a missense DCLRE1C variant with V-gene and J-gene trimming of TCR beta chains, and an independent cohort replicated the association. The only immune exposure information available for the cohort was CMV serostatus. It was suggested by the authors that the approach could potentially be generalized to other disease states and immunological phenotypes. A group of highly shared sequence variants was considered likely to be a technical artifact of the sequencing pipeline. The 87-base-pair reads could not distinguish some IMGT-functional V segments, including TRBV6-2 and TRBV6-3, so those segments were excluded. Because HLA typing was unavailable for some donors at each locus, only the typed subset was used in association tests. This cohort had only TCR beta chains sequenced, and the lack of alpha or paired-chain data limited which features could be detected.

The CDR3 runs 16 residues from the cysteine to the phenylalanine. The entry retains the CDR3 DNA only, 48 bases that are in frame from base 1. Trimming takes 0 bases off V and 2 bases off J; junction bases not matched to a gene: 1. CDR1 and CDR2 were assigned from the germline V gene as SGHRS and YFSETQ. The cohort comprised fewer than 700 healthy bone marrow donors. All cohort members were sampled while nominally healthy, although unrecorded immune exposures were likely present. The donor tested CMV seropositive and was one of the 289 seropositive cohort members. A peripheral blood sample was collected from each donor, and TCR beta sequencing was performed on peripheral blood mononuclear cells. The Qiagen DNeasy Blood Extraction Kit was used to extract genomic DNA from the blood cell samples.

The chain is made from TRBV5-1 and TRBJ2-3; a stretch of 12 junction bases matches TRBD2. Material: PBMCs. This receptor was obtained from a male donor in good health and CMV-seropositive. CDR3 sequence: CASSLGLAGDTDTQYF. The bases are TGCGCCAGCAGCTTGGGACTAGCGGGGGACACAGATACGCAGTATTTT.